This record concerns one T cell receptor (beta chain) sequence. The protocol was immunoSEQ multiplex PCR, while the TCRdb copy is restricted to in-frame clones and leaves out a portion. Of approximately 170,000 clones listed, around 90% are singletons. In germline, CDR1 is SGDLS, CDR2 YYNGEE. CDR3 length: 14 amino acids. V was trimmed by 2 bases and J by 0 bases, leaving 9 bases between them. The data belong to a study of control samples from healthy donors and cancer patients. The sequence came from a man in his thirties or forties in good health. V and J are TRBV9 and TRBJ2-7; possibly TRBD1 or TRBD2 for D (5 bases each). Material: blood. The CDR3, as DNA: TGTGCCAGCAGCGTCGGGGCATCCTCCTACGAGCAGTACTTC. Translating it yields CASSVGASSYEQYF.